The 5 T cell receptor beta chains below come from one sample, sequenced in a study of glioma-infiltrating T cells after dendritic cell vaccination (dated by TCRdb to 2015 to 2016). The time point label, read with the paper, signifies: after dendritic cell vaccination, including at tumor progression/relapse. The library relied on the immunoSEQ multiplex PCR assay. TCRdb holds this immuneACCESS table with in-frame rearrangements only. Some clones are missing; in checked studies, unresolved V genes explain under half, and the rest has no known cause. This sample gives about 110,000 clones in total; around 87% of them show up just once. The ten largest clones take up roughly 2.8% of the sample. This material consisted of blood, taken after dendritic cell vaccination. These receptor sequences come from a human donor with glioblastoma.

This chain connects TRBV10-3 to TRBJ2-5, with D uncertain. The V gene's germline CDR1 is ENHRY and CDR2 SYGVKD. Deletions cut 3 bases from V and 5 bases from J, with 10 bases between. The CDR3 spans 13 residues. The CDR3 is CAISETAQETQYF. The CDR3 DNA reads as TGTGCCATCAGTGAAACAGCCCAGGAGACCCAGTACTTC.

The CDR3 here is CASTNPIGNEQFF. In DNA form, the CDR3 reads TGTGCCAGTACTAACCCAATTGGGAATGAGCAGTTCTTC. The chain has TRBV6-5 and TRBJ2-1; D not certain. V dropped 9 bases and J dropped 7 bases, with 16 bases sitting between them. The germline CDR1 and CDR2 sequences are MNHEY and SVGAGI. The CDR3 consists of 13 residues.

The chain has TRBV10-1 and TRBJ1-2, with no clear D. Between the trimmed V and J ends, which lost 0 bases and 5 bases, there was a span of 7 bases. From germline, CDR1 is WNHNN and CDR2 SYGVQD (reference sequence). This CDR3 spans 13 amino acids. In nucleotides, the CDR3 is TGCGCCAGCAGTGAGTCGAGGAATTATGGCTACACCTTC. Its translation is CASSESRNYGYTF.

The CDR3 here is CASSPSTGNQPQHF. The CDR3 DNA follows: TGTGCCAGCTCACCAAGTACGGGCAATCAGCCCCAGCATTTT. The chain is built from TRBV18 and TRBJ1-5; D remains unclear. Germline V gene data show CDR1 as KGHSH and CDR2 as LQKENI. The CDR3 spans 14 residues. V lost 2 bases to trimming and J lost 2 bases, with 7 bases between them.

Remarks on this clone: The identical CDR3 is also encoded by other nucleotide sequences in the sample. The CDR3 DNA follows: TGTGCCAGCAGTGCCCGGACAGCGATCAATTCACCCCTCCACTTT. Translated: CASSARTAINSPLHF. The V gene is TRBV2, the J gene TRBJ1-6, with D maybe TRBD1 (6 bases). Trimming removed 4 bases from V and 7 bases from J, with 14 bases in between. The CDR3 contains 15 residues. Germline CDR1 and CDR2: SNHLY and FYNNEI.